This T cell receptor (beta chain) was obtained from a study of post-analysis software for immune sequencing data. Study-wide background: Relapsing-remitting, secondary progressive and progressive-relapsing multiple sclerosis were all included among the disease courses. Overall study findings and caveats: In patients, TRBV5-6, TRBV5-1 and TRBV20-1 belonged to about five TRBV segments found more frequently than in controls.

V was clipped by 0 bases and J by 8 bases; unmatched bases: 8. The CDR3 is made up of 16 amino acids. The germline CDR1 and CDR2 sequences are LGHNA and YNFKEQ. This clonotype was seen only a few times. Its antigen is as yet unknown. Prepared libraries of TCR beta cDNA carried unique molecular identifiers. TCRdb reanalysed the PCR reads using MiXCR and keeps one entry per CDR3 protein. Altogether 350,000 to 500,000 distinct CDR3 sequences are present, roughly 38% being singletons, with the ten largest covering less than 10%. This clonotype was obtained from a girl aged 2-10 years with multiple sclerosis. Sequenced: blood. The chain has TRBV4-2 and TRBJ2-1, with TRBD2 matching 9 bases. In nucleotides, the CDR3 is TGTGCCAGCAGCCAAGAAGGAGGTAGCGGGAGTCATGAGCAGTTCTTC. Translation: CASSQEGGSGSHEQFF.